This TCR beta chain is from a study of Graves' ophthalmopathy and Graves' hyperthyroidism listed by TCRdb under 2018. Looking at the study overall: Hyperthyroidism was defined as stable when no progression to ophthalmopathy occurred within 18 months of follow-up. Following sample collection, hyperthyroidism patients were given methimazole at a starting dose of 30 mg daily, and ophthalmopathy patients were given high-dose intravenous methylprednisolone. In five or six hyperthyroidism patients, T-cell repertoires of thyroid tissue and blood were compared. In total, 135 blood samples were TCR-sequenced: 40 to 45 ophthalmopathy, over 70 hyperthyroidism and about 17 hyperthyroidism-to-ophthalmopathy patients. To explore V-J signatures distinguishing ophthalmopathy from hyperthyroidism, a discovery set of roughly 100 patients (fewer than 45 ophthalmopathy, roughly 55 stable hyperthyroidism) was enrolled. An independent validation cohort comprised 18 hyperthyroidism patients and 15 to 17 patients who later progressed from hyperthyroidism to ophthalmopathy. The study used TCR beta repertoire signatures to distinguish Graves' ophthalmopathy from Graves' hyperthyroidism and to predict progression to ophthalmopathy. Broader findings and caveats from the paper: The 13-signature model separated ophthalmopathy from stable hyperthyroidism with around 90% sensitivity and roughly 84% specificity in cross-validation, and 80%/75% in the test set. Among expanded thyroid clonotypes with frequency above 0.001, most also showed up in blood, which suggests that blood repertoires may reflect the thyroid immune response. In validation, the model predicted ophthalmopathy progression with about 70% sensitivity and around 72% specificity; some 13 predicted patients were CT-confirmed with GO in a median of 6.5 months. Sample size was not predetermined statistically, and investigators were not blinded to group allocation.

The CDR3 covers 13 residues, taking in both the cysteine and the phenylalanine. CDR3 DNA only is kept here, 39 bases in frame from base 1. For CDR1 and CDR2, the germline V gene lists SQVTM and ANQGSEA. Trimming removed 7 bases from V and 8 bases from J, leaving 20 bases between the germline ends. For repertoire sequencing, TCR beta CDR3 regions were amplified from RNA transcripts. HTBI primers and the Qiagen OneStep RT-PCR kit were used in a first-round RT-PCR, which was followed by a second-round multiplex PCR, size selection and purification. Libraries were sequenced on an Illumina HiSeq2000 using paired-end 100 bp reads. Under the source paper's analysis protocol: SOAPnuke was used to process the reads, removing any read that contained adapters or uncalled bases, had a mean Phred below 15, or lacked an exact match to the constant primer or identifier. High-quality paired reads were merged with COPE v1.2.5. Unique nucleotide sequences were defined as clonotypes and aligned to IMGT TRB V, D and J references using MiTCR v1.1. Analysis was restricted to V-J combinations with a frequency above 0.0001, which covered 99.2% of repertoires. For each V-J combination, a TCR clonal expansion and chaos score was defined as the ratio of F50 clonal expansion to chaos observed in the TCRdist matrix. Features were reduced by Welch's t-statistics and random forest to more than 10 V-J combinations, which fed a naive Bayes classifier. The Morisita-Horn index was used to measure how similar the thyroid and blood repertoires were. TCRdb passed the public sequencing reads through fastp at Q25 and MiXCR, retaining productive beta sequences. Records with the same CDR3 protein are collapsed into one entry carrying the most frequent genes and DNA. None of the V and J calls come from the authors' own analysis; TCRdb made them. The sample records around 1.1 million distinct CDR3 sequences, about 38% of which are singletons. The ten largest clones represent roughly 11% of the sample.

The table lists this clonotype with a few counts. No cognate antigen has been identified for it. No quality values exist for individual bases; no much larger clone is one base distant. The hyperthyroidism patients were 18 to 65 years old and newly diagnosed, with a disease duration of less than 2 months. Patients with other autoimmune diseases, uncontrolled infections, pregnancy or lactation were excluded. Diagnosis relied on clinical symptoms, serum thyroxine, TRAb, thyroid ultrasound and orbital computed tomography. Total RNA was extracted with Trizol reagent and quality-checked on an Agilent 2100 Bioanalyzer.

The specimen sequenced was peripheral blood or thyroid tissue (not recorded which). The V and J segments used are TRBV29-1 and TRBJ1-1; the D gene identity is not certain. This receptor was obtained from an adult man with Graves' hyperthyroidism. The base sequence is TGCAGCGCCCTAAAGGACCTTTCGGGGGAAGCTTTCTTT. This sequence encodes CSALKDLSGEAFF.